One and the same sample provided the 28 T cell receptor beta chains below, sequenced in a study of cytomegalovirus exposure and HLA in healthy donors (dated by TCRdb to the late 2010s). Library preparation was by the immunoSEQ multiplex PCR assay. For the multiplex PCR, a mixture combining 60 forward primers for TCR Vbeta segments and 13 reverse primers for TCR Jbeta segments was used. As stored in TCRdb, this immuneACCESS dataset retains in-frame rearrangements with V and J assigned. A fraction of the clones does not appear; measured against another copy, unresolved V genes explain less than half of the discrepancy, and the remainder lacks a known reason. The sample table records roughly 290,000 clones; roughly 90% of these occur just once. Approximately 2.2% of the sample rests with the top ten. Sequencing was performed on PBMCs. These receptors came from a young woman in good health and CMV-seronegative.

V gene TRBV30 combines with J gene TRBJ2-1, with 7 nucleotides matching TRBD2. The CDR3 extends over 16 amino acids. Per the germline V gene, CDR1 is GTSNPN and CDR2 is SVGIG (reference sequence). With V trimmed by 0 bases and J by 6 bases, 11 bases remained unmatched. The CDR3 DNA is TGTGCCTGGAGTGTATCGGGGAGCGGGGCAGGCAATGAGCAGTTCTTC. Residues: CAWSVSGSGAGNEQFF. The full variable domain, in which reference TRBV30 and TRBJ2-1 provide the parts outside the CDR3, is SQTIHQWPATLVQPVGSPLSLECTVEGTSNPNLYWYRQAAGRGLQLLFYSVGIGQISSEVPQNLSASRPQDRQFILSSKKLLLSDSGFYLCAWSVSGSGAGNEQFFGPGTRLTVL.

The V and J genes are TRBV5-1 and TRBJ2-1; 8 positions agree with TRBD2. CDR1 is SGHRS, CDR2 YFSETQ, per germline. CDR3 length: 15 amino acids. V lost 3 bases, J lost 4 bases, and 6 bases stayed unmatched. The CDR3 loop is CASSSYSGAYNEQFF. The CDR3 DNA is TGCGCCAGCAGCTCGTATAGCGGGGCATACAATGAGCAGTTCTTC.

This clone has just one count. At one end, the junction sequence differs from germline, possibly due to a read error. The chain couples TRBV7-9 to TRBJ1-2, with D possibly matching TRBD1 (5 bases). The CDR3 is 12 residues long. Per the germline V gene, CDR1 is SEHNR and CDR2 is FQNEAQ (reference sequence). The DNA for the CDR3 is TGTTCCAGCAGCTCCGGGACTCCTGGCTACACCTTC. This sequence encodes CSSSSGTPGYTF.

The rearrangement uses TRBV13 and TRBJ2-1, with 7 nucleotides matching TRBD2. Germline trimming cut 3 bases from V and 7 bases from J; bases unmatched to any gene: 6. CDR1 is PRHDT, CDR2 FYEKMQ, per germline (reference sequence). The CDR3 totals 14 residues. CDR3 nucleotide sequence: TGTGCCAGCAGCTTCGCTAGCGGCAGAAATGAGCAGTTCTTC. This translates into CASSFASGRNEQFF.

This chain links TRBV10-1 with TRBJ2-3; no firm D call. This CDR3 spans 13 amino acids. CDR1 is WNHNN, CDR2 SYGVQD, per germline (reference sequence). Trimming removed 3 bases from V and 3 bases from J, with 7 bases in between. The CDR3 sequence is CASSDRPTDTQYF. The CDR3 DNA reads TGCGCCAGCAGTGACAGGCCAACAGATACGCAGTATTTT.

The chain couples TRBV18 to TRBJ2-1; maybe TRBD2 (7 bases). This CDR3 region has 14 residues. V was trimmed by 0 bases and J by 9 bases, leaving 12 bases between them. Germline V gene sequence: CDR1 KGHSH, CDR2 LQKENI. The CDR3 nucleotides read TGTGCCAGCTCACCACCGGGGGGGGGCGGTGAGCAGTTCTTC. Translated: CASSPPGGGGEQFF.

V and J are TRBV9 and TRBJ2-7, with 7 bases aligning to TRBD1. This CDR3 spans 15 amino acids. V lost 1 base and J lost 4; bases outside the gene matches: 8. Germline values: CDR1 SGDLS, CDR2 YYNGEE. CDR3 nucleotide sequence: TGTGCCAGCAGCGTAACAGGGGACCCATTTTACGAGCAGTACTTC. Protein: CASSVTGDPFYEQYF.

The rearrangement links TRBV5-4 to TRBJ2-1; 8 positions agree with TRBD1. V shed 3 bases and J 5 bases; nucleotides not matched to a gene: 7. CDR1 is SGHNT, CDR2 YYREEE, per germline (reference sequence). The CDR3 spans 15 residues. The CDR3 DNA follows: TGTGCCAGCAGCTCCGCAGGGGGCGAGGACAATGAGCAGTTCTTC. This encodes CASSSAGGEDNEQFF. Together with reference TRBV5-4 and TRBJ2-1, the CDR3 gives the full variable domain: ETGVTQSPTHLIKTRGQQVTLRCSSQSGHNTVSWYQQALGQGPQFIFQYYREEENGRGNFPPRFSGLQFPNYSSELNVNALELDDSALYLCASSSAGGEDNEQFFGPGTRLTVL.

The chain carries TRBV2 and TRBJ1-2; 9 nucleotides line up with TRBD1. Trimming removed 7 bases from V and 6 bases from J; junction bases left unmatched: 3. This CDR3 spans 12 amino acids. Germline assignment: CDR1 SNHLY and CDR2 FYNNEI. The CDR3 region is CASMGQGDGYTF. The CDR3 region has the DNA TGTGCCAGCATGGGACAGGGAGATGGCTACACCTTC.

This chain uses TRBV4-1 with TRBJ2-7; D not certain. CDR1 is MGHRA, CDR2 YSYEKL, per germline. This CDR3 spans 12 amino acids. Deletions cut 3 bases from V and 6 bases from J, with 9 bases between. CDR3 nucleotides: TGCGCCAGCAGCCATCCTCTCTCCGAGCAGTACTTC. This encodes CASSHPLSEQYF.

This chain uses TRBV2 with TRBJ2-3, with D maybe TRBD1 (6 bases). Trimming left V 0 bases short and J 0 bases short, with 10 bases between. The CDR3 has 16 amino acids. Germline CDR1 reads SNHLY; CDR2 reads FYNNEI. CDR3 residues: CASSEAGHVSTDTQYF. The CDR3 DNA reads TGTGCCAGCAGTGAAGCGGGACACGTAAGCACAGATACGCAGTATTTT.

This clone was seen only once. The CDR3 DNA reads TGTGCCAGCAGCACCGGGACTGGGCCCGGGGAGCTGTTTTTT. Amino acid sequence: CASSTGTGPGELFF. V is TRBV7-3 and J is TRBJ2-2, with D maybe TRBD2 (6 bases). Germline V gene sequence: CDR1 SGHTA, CDR2 FQGTGA. This CDR3 has 14 amino acids. Trimming pared 5 bases from V and 6 bases from J, leaving 13 bases between.

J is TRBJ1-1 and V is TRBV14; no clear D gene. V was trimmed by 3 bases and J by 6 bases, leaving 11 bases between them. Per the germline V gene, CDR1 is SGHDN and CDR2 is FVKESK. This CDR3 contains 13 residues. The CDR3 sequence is CASSQNSEAEAFF. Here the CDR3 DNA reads TGTGCCAGCAGCCAGAACAGTGAAGCTGAAGCTTTCTTT.

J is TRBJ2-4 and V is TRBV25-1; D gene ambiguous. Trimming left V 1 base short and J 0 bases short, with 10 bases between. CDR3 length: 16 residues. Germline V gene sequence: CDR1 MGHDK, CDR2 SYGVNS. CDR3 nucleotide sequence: TGTGCCAGCAGTGAATCTAGAGCCCTAGCCAAAAACATTCAGTACTTC. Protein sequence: CASSESRALAKNIQYF.

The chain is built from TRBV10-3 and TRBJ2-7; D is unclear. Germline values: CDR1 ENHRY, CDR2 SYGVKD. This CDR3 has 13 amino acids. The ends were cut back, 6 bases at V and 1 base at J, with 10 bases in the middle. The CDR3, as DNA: TGTGCCATCAGAGCCTCCGGGTCCTACGAGCAGTACTTC. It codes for CAIRASGSYEQYF.

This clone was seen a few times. This chain's CDR3 is CAVTDGTGKLEQYF. In DNA form, the CDR3 reads TGTGCCGTAACTGACGGGACAGGGAAATTGGAGCAGTACTTC. This chain uses TRBV2 with TRBJ2-7, with 9 nucleotides matching TRBD1. This CDR3 contains 14 residues. After removal of 11 bases from V and 7 bases from J, the junction contained 15 bases not matched to a gene. Germline CDR1 SNHLY, CDR2 FYNNEI. Complete variable domain (other parts from reference TRBV2 and TRBJ2-7): EPEVTQTPSHQVTQMGQEVILRCVPISNHLYFYWYRQILGQKVEFLVSFYNNEISEKSEIFDDQFSVERPDGSNFTLKIRSTKLEDSAMYFCAVTDGTGKLEQYFGPGTRLTVT.

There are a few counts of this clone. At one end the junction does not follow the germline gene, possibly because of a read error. CDR3 loop: CASSLAPNYGYTF. In DNA, the CDR3 is TGTGCCAGCAGCCTAGCCCCAAACTATGGCTACACCTTC. The V and J genes are TRBV7-8 and TRBJ1-2; D is ambiguous. Germline values: CDR1 SGHVS, CDR2 FQNEAQ. This CDR3 is 13 amino acids long.

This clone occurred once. In DNA, the CDR3 is TGTGCCAGTAGTATCGTGGCAGGCACCGGGGAGCTGTTTTTT. Translated: CASSIVAGTGELFF. The chain combines TRBV19 with TRBJ2-2; D is unresolved. Trimming pared 3 bases from V and 4 bases from J, leaving 9 bases between. This CDR3 spans 14 amino acids. Germline V gene lookup returns CDR1 LNHDA and CDR2 SQIVND (reference sequence).

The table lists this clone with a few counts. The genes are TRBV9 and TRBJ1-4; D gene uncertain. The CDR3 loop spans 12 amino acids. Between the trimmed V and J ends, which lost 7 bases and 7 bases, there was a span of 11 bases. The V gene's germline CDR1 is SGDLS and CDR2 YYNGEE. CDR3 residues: CASGGSGEKLFF. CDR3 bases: TGTGCCAGCGGAGGGTCGGGTGAAAAACTGTTTTTT.

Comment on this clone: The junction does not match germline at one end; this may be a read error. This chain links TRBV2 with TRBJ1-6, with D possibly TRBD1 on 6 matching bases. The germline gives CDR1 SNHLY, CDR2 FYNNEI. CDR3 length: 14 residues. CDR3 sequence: CASREGQINSPLHF. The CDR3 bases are TGTGCCAGCAGAGAAGGACAGATTAATTCACCCCTCCACTTT.

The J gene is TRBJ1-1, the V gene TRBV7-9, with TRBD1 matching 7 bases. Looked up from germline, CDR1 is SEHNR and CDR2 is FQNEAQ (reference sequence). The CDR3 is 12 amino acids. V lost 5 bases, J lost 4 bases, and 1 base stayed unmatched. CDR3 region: CASSTGATEAFF. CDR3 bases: TGTGCCAGCAGCACAGGGGCCACTGAAGCTTTCTTT.

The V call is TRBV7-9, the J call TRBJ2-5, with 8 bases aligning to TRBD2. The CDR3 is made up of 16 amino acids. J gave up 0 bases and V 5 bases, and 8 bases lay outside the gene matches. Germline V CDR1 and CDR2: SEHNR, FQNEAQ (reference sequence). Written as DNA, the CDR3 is TGTGCCAGCAGCCCCCGGGAAGCGGGGGACCAAGAGACCCAGTACTTC. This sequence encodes CASSPREAGDQETQYF.

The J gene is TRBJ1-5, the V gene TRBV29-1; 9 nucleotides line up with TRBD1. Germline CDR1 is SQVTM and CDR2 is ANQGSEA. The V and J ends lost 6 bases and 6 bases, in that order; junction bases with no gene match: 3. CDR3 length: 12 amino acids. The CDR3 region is CSVGQGSQPQHF. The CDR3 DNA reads TGCAGCGTGGGACAGGGTTCTCAGCCCCAGCATTTT.

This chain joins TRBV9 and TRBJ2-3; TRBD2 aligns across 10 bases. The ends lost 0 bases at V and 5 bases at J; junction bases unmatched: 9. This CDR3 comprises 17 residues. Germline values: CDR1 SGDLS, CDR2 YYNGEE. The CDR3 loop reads CASSVAIASGGQDTQYF. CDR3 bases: TGTGCCAGCAGCGTAGCGATAGCTAGCGGGGGACAAGATACGCAGTATTTT.

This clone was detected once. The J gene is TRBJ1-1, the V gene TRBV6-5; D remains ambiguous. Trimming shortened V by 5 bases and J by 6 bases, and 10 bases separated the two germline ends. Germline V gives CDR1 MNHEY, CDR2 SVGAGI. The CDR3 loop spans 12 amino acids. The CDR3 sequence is CASSRGGPEAFF. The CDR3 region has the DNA TGTGCCAGCAGTCGGGGTGGACCTGAAGCTTTCTTT.

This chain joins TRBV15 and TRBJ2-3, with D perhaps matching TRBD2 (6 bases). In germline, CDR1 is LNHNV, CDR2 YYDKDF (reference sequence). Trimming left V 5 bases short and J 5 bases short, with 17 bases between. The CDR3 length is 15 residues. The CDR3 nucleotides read TGTGCCACCAGCCTCCCGGCGGGGCAGGGAGATACGCAGTATTTT. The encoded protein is CATSLPAGQGDTQYF.

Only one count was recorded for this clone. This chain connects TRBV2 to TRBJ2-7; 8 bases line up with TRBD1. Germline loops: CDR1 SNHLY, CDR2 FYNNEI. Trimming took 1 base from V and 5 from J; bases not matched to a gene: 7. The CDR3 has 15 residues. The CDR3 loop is CASSEVGQGANEQYF. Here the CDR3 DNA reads TGTGCCAGCAGTGAAGTTGGGCAGGGGGCGAACGAGCAGTACTTC.

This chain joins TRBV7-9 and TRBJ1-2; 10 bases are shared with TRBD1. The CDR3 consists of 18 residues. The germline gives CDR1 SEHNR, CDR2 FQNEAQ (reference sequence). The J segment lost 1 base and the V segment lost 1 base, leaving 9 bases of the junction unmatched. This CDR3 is CASSLGGTGVSINYGYTF. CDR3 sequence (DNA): TGTGCCAGCAGCTTAGGGGGGACAGGGGTCTCAATTAACTATGGCTACACCTTC.